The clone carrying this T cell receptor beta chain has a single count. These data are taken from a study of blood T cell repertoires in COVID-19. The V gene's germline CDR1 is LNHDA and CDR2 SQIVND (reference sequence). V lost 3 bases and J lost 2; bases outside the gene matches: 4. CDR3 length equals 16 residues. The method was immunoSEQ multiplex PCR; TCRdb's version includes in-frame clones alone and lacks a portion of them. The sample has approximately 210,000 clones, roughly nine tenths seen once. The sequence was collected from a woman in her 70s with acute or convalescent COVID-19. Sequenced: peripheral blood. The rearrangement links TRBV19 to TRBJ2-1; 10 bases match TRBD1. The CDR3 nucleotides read TGTGCCAGTAGTATTAGGGACAGGGGTCCCTACAATGAGCAGTTCTTC. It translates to CASSIRDRGPYNEQFF.